This T cell receptor beta chain was retrieved from a study of siplizumab effects on memory and regulatory T cells. Notes on the study in general: Among alloreactive clones, only a minor fraction mapped to unstimulated subsets. Under siplizumab, an average around 66% of mappable alloreactive CD4+ clones were Treg-derived, compared with around 25% in controls. It seemed that naive T cells were more diverse than memory cells and were major contributors to the alloresponse.

Germline CDR1 MDHEN, CDR2 SYDVKM. The CDR3 loop spans 14 amino acids. Trimming pared 3 bases from V and 3 bases from J, leaving 12 bases between. Per sample, the assay covered about 9.5 x 10^4 TCR templates. The assay was immunoSEQ multiplex PCR, and TCRdb's table has in-frame clones only and misses some. The profile shows some 100,000 clones, approximately 94% of them singletons. This clone was recorded only once. The target antigen is unknown. This clonotype originated in a human donor in good health. The sample was Tregs sorted from blood. The rearrangement joins TRBV28 to TRBJ2-7, with D possibly being TRBD2 (6 bases). The CDR3 sequence: CASSFSGVSYEQYF. CDR3 in DNA: TGTGCCAGCAGTTTTTCGGGGGTGAGCTACGAGCAGTACTTC.